What follows is one TCR beta chain and its context. What it binds is not known. This specimen belongs to a study of multiple sclerosis patients with progressive multifocal leukoencephalopathy. Overall study findings and caveats: Before and during natalizumab, the clones expanded at PML already existed. Whether JC virus or general immunocompromise explains the findings remained unclear. At PML onset, no shared TRBV or TRBJ gene usage was seen. Lower normalized Shannon entropy suggested reduced TRB diversity in most PML patients.

TCRdb's copy holds only in-frame clones and misses some; the assay was immunoSEQ multiplex PCR. The table includes 25,000 to 35,000 clones, around 93% detected once. The V end was cut by 0 bases, the J end by 0 bases, with 5 bases between. The germline V gene encodes CDR1 GTSNPN and CDR2 SVGIG (reference sequence). CDR3 length: 13 amino acids. Described time point: before natalizumab initiation. Sequencing was done on a sample of PBMCs. V gene TRBV30 combines with J gene TRBJ1-1; the D is unclear. This receptor was taken from a man younger than 40 with multiple sclerosis. The CDR3 sequence is CAWSVLVNTEAFF. In nucleotides, the CDR3 is TGTGCCTGGAGTGTCCTAGTGAACACTGAAGCTTTCTTT.